This entry lists 4 T cell receptor beta chains sequenced from one sample in a study of T cell repertoires in cytomegalovirus infection (dated by TCRdb to between 2018 and 2020). These receptors have no identified antigens. Interpreted using the paper, the treatment or condition label stands for: in vitro stimulation with specific CMV peptide epitopes to enrich CMV-specific T cells. Reads for this sample came from an Illumina HiSeq 1500. TCRdb cleaned the public reads at Q25 with fastp, built clones with MiXCR and kept in-frame beta chains. Rows merge per CDR3 protein into single entries with the most common DNA and genes. The sample yields approximately 590,000 distinct CDR3 sequences; around two fifths were counted once. The ten largest make up 48% of the sample. The material was cultured PBMCs, obtained from culture after CMV antigen stimulation. These receptors originate from a human donor in good health (CMV status not recorded). Some clones in this sample may be carry-over from other donors' samples.

This clonotype has just a few counts. The rearrangement joins TRBV7-9 to TRBJ2-7; the match to TRBD1 covers 7 bases. This CDR3 is 15 amino acids long. CDR1 is SEHNR and CDR2 is FQNEAQ in the germline V gene (reference sequence). With 3 bases clipped from V and 0 bases from J, the junction kept 5 bases outside the gene matches. CDR3 protein: CASSFKTGPSYEQYF. CDR3 in DNA: TGTGCCAGCAGCTTCAAGACAGGGCCCTCCTACGAGCAGTACTTC.

This clonotype has a count of ten or more. This rearrangement joins TRBV7-2 to TRBJ2-7; D unresolved. The CDR3 totals 13 residues. V was clipped by 0 bases and J by 7 bases, with 10 bases between them. Germline loops: CDR1 SGHTA, CDR2 FQGNSA. In nucleotides, the CDR3 is TGTGCCAGCAGCTTAGCGCTCCCCCGGGAGCAGTACTTC. It is translated as CASSLALPREQYF.

This clonotype was observed a handful of times. The chain has TRBV3-1 and TRBJ1-1, with D unresolved. Germline V gene data show CDR1 as LGHDT and CDR2 as YNNKEL (reference sequence). V lost 1 base and J 1 base, leaving 7 bases between the germline ends. The CDR3 is 14 residues long. Written as DNA, the CDR3 is TGTGCCAGCAGCCAAGCCGGCAGGAACACTGAAGCTTTCTTT. Translating gives CASSQAGRNTEAFF.

This clonotype appeared a few times. The rearrangement uses TRBV2 and TRBJ2-5, with a possible D match to TRBD2 (5 bases). CDR3 size: 15 residues. Trimming removed 7 bases at V and 2 bases at J, with 17 bases between. The germline gives CDR1 SNHLY, CDR2 FYNNEI. The CDR3 sequence: CASKGRFGDQETQYF. CDR3 nucleotide sequence: TGTGCCAGCAAGGGTCGGTTCGGGGATCAAGAGACCCAGTACTTC. The full variable domain, with the rest looked up from reference TRBV2 and TRBJ2-5, is EPEVTQTPSHQVTQMGQEVILRCVPISNHLYFYWYRQILGQKVEFLVSFYNNEISEKSEIFDDQFSVERPDGSNFTLKIRSTKLEDSAMYFCASKGRFGDQETQYFGPGTRLLVL.